This T cell receptor (beta chain) derives from a study of control samples from healthy donors and cancer patients. The CDR3 is 15 residues long. Looked up from germline, CDR1 is SGHNT and CDR2 is YENEEA. V was pared by 2 bases and J by 5 bases, with 7 bases of the junction left unmatched. Using immunoSEQ multiplex PCR, the repertoire was profiled, and TCRdb retains in-frame clones only, with some absent. The data hold around 94,000 clones, with just over 90% observed a single time. This TCR was recovered from a woman aged 25 to 39 in good health. The chain is built from TRBV11-3 and TRBJ2-7, with 9 bases fitting TRBD1. Sequenced: blood. The CDR3 protein is CASSLRGTGFHEQYF. The CDR3 region has the DNA TGTGCCAGCAGCTTAAGGGGGACAGGGTTCCACGAGCAGTACTTC.